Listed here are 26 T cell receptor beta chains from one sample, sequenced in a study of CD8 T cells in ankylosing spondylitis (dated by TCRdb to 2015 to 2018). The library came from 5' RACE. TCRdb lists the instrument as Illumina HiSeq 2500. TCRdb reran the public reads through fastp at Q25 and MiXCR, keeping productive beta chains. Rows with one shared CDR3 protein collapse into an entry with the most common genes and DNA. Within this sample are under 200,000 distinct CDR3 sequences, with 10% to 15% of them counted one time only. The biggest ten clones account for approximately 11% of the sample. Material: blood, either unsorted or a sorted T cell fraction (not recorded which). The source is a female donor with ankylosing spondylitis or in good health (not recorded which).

CDR3 sequence: CASLAETQYF. The CDR3 DNA follows: TGTGCCTCGCTAGCTGAGACCCAGTACTTC. The rearrangement uses TRBV2 and TRBJ2-5, with D tentatively TRBD2 (5 bases). The germline V gene has CDR1 SNHLY and CDR2 FYNNEI. This CDR3 spans 10 amino acids. Trimming stripped 11 bases from V and 5 bases from J, with 9 bases between.

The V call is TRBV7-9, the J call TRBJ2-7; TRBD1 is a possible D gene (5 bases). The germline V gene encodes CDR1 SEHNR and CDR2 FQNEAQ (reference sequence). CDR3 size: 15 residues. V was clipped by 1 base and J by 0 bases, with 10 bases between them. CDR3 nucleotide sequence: TGTGCCAGCAGCTTAGGCAGGGCGATCTCCTACGAGCAGTACTTC. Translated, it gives CASSLGRAISYEQYF.

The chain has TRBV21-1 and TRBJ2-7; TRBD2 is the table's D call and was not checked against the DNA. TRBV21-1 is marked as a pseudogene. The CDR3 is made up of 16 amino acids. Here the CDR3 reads CASSKGGTSRSYEQYF. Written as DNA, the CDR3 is TGTGCCAGCAGCAAAGGAGGGACTAGCCGCTCCTACGAGCAGTACTTC.

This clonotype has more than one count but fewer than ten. CDR3 coding DNA: TGCAGTGCGACCGACAATGAGCAGTTCTTC. This gives the protein CSATDNEQFF. The chain combines TRBV20-1 with TRBJ2-1, with D uncertain. Germline-derived CDR1 and CDR2 are DFQATT and SNEGSKA (reference sequence). The CDR3 has 10 residues. V was pared by 6 bases and J by 5 bases, with 5 bases between.

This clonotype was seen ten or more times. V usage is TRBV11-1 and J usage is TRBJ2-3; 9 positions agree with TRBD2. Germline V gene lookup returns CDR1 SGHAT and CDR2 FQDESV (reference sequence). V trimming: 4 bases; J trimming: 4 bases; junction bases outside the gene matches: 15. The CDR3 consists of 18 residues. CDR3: CASSSRLAVISGADTQYF. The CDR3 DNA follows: TGTGCCAGCAGCTCCAGACTAGCGGTGATAAGTGGCGCAGATACGCAGTATTTT.

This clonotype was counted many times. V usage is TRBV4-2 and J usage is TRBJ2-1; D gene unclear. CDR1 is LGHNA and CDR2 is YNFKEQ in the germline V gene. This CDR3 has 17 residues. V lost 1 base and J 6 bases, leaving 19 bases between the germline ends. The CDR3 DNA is TGTGCCAGCAGCCAAGGTGCCGCCAGAGACCCGATCAATGAGCAGTTCTTC. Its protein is CASSQGAARDPINEQFF.

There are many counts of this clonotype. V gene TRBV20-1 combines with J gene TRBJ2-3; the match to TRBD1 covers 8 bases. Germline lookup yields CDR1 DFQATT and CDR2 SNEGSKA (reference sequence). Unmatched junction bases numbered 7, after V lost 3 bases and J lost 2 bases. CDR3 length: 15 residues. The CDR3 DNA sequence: TGCAGTGCTAGCTCTCGGACAGGGCTCACAGATACGCAGTATTTT. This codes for CSASSRTGLTDTQYF.

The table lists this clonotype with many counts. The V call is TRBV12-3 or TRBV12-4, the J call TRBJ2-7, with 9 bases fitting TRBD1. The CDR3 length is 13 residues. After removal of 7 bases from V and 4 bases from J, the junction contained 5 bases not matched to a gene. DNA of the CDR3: TGTGCCAGCAAACGACAGGGGGAGTACGAGCAGTACTTC. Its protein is CASKRQGEYEQYF.

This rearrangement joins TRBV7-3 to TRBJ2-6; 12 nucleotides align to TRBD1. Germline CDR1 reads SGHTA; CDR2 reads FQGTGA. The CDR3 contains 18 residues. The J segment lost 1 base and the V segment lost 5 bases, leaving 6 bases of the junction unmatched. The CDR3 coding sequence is TGTGCCAGCAGCCTAGGGACAGGGGGCGGGTCTGGGGCCAACGTCCTGACTTTC. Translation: CASSLGTGGGSGANVLTF.

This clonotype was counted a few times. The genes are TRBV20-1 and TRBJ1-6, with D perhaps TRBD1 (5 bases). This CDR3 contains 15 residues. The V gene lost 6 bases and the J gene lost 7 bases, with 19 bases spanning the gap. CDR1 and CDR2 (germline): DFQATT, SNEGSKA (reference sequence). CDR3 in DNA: TGCAGTGCGGACCCCCCGGGACCCCAAAATTCACCCCTCCACTTT. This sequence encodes CSADPPGPQNSPLHF.

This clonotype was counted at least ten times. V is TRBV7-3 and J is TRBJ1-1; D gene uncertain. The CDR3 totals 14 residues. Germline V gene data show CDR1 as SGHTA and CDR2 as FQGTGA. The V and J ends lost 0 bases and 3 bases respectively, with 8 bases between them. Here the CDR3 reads CASSLTVKDTEAFF. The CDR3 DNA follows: TGTGCCAGCAGCTTAACAGTCAAGGACACTGAAGCTTTCTTT.

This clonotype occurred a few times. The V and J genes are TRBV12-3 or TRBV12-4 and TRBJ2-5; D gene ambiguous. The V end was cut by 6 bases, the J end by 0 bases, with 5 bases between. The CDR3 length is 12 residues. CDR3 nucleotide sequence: TGTGCCAGCAGCGACAACCAAGAGACCCAGTACTTC. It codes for CASSDNQETQYF.

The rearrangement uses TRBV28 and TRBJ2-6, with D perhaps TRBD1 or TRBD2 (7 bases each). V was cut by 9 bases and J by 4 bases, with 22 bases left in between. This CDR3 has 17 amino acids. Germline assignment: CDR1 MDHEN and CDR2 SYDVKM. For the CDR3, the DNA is TGTGCCAGTCGCGAGCAGGGGGGGGAAGGAGGGGCCAACGTCCTGACTTTC. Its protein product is CASREQGGEGGANVLTF.

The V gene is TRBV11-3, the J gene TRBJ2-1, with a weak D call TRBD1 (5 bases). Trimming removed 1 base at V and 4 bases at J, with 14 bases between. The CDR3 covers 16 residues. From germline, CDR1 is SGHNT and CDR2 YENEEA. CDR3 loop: CASSLVQGMGYNEQFF. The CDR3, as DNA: TGTGCCAGCAGCTTAGTCCAGGGAATGGGTTACAATGAGCAGTTCTTC. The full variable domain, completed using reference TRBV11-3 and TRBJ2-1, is EAGVVQSPRYKIIEKKQPVAFWCNPISGHNTLYWYLQNLGQGPELLIRYENEEAVDDSQLPKDRFSAERLKGVDSTLKIQPAELGDSAVYLCASSLVQGMGYNEQFFGPGTRLTVL.

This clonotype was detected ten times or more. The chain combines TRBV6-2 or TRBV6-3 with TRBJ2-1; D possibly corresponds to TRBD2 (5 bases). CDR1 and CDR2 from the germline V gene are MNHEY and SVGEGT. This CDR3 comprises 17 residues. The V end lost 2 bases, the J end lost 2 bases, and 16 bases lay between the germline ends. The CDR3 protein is CASSYLVAGLAYNEQFF. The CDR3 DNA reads TGTGCCAGCAGTTACCTAGTGGCGGGTCTAGCCTACAATGAGCAGTTCTTC.

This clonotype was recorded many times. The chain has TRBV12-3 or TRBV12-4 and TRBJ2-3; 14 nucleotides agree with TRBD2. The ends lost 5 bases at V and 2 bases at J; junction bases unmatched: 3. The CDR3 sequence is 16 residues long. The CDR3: CASSGTSGRNTDTQYF. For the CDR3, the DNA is TGTGCCAGCAGTGGGACTAGCGGGAGAAACACAGATACGCAGTATTTT.

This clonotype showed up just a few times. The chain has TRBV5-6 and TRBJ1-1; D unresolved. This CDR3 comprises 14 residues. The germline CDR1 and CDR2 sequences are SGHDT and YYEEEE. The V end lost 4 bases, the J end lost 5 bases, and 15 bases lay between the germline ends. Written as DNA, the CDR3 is TGTGCCAGCAGCCATTCTCTGGGAGGAACTGAAGCTTTCTTT. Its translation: CASSHSLGGTEAFF.

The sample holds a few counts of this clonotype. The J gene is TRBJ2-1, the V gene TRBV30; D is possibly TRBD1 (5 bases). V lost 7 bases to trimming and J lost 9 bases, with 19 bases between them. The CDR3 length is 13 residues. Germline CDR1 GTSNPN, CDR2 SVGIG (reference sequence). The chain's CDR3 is CAYERGPVGEQFF. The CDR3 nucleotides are TGTGCCTACGAAAGGGGTCCCGTGGGTGAGCAGTTCTTC.

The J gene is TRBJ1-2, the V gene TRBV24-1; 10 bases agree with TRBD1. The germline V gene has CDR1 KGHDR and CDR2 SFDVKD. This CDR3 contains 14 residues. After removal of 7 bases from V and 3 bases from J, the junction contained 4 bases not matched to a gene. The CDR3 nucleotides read TGTGCCACCAGACCGGGACAGGGGTACTATGGCTACACCTTC. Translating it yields CATRPGQGYYGYTF.

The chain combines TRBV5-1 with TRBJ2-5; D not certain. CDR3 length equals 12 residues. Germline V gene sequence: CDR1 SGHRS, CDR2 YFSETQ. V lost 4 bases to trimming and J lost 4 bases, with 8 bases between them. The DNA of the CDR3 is TGCGCCAGCAGCGACCCGGGAGAGACCCAGTACTTC. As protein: CASSDPGETQYF.

Written as DNA, the CDR3 is TGTGCCAGCAGCCAAAATAGCGGGAGCTTCTACAATGAGCAGTTCTTC. It encodes CASSQNSGSFYNEQFF. The chain uses TRBV9 and TRBJ2-1; 9 positions match TRBD2. J gave up 3 bases and V 4 bases, and 8 bases lay outside the gene matches. CDR1 SGDLS and CDR2 YYNGEE come from the germline V gene. The length of the CDR3 is 16 residues.

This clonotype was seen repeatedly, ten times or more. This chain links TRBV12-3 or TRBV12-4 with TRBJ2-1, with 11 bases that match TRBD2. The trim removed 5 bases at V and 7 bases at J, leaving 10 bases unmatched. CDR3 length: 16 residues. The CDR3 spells CASSMGTSGSGNEQFF. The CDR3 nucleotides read TGTGCCAGCAGTATGGGTACTAGCGGGAGTGGGAATGAGCAGTTCTTC.

The DNA of the CDR3 is TGTGCCAGCAGTGAGCAGGCTCCGTTCTTC. Translation: CASSEQAPFF. This chain uses TRBV6-1 with TRBJ2-1, with D hard to call. V lost 3 bases and J lost 15, with 9 bases in between. The CDR3 runs to 10 residues. Per germline, CDR1 MNHNS and CDR2 SASEGT.

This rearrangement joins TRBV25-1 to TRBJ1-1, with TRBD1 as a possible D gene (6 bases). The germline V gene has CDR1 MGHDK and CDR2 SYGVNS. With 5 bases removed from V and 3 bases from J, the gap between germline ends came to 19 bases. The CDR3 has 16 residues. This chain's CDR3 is CASSRRRGLGDTEAFF. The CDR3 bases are TGTGCCAGCAGTAGACGCAGGGGACTTGGTGACACTGAAGCTTTCTTT.

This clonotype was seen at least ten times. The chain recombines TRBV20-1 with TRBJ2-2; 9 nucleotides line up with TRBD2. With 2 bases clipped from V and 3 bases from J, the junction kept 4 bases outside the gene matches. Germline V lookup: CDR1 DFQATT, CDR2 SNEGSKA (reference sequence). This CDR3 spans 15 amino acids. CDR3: CSARRLAEDTGELFF. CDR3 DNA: TGCAGTGCTAGACGACTAGCGGAGGACACCGGGGAGCTGTTTTTT.

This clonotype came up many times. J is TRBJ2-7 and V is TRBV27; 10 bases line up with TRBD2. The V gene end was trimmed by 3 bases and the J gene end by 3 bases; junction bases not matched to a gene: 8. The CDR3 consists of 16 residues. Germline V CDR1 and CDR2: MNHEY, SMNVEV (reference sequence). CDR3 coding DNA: TGTGCCAGCAGTTTTTTTAGGACTAGCGGCGGCTACGAGCAGTACTTC. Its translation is CASSFFRTSGGYEQYF.